The 10 T cell receptor beta chains listed next were all sequenced from one sample in a study of blood T cell repertoires in COVID-19 (dated by TCRdb to 2019 to 2021). Library preparation used the immunoSEQ multiplex PCR assay. TCRdb took this table from immuneACCESS and kept in-frame rearrangements with V and J called. Such tables lack part of the clones; where checked against another copy, unresolved V genes explain under half of the gap, and the rest is unexplained. This sample gives about 270,000 clones in total; roughly 93% of them show up just once. About 2.1% of the sample goes to the ten largest clones. The source material was PBMCs or T cells enriched from blood (not recorded which). Receptors were obtained from a woman aged 40 to 50 with acute COVID-19.

The chain links TRBV27 to TRBJ2-7; D uncertain. The ends were cut back, 0 bases at V and 0 bases at J, with 6 bases in the middle. Germline-derived CDR1 and CDR2 are MNHEY and SMNVEV (reference sequence). This CDR3 has 14 amino acids. Written as DNA, the CDR3 is TGTGCCAGCAGTTTATCGACAAGCTCCTACGAGCAGTACTTC. Its protein is CASSLSTSSYEQYF.

The V call is TRBV6-5, the J call TRBJ1-6; D remains unclear. Germline CDR1 is MNHEY and CDR2 is SVGAGI. The V gene lost 2 bases and the J gene lost 8 bases, with 13 bases spanning the gap. The CDR3 has 15 residues. CDR3 nucleotide sequence: TGTGCCAGCAGTTACCTGGCAGGTTGGTATTCACCCCTCCACTTT. It is translated as CASSYLAGWYSPLHF.

The chain combines TRBV6-5 with TRBJ1-1; possibly TRBD1 for D (6 bases). The CDR3 consists of 14 residues. From germline, CDR1 is MNHEY and CDR2 SVGAGI. V lost 7 bases to trimming and J lost 4 bases, with 16 bases between them. The CDR3 here is CASIRGWGLTEAFF. As DNA, the CDR3 is TGTGCCAGCATAAGAGGGTGGGGGCTCACTGAAGCTTTCTTT.

The chain has TRBV28 and TRBJ1-1, with D possibly being TRBD1 (5 bases). Germline V CDR1 and CDR2: MDHEN, SYDVKM. There are 15 residues in the CDR3. V was pared by 4 bases and J by 5 bases, with 17 bases between. CDR3 DNA sequence: TGTGCCAGCAGTTCCAGCCGGAGGGGAGGGACTGAAGCTTTCTTT. It encodes CASSSSRRGGTEAFF.

In this sample, this clone turned up a few times. The genes are TRBV14 and TRBJ2-7, with D perhaps matching TRBD1 (6 bases). V lost 7 bases and J 3 bases, leaving 10 bases between the germline ends. The CDR3 loop spans 12 amino acids. Germline lookup yields CDR1 SGHDN and CDR2 FVKESK. For the CDR3, the DNA is TGTGCCAGCAACAGAGGGGGCTACGAGCAGTACTTC. Encoded protein: CASNRGGYEQYF.

This sequence joins TRBV21-1 and TRBJ2-7; whether TRBD2, the table's D call, matches the DNA was not checked. TRBV21-1 is labeled a pseudogene. This CDR3 has 17 amino acids. CDR3 sequence (DNA): TGTGCCAGCAGCCGACTAGCGGGAGGGCCATCGGGCCACGAGCAGTACTTC. Encoded protein: CASSRLAGGPSGHEQYF.

This clone was detected only a few times. The chain couples TRBV19 to TRBJ1-3; TRBD1 agrees at 7 bases. Germline V CDR1 and CDR2: LNHDA, SQIVND (reference sequence). With V trimmed by 6 bases and J by 0 bases, 5 bases remained unmatched. This CDR3 spans 15 amino acids. The CDR3 spells CASSGQESSGNTIYF. The CDR3 region has the DNA TGTGCCAGTAGCGGACAGGAGAGCTCTGGAAACACCATATATTTT. Full variable domain (remainder filled in from reference TRBV19 and TRBJ1-3): DGGITQSPKYLFRKEGQNVTLSCEQNLNHDAMYWYRQDPGQGLRLIYYSQIVNDFQKGDIAEGYSVSREKKESFPLTVTSAQKNPTAFYLCASSGQESSGNTIYFGEGSWLTVV.

This clone was counted between two and nine times. J is TRBJ2-1 and V is TRBV9; D possibly corresponds to TRBD2 (6 bases). This CDR3 has 15 residues. The V and J ends lost 0 bases and 3 bases respectively, with 10 bases between them. CDR1 and CDR2 from the germline V gene are SGDLS and YYNGEE. CDR3 nucleotide sequence: TGTGCCAGCAGCGTAGGGGGACTGGTCTACAATGAGCAGTTCTTC. Amino acids: CASSVGGLVYNEQFF. Complete variable domain (other parts from reference TRBV9 and TRBJ2-1): DSGVTQTPKHLITATGQRVTLRCSPRSGDLSVYWYQQSLDQGLQFLIQYYNGEERAKGNILERFSAQQFPDLHSELNLSSLELGDSALYFCASSVGGLVYNEQFFGPGTRLTVL.

The V gene is TRBV14, the J gene TRBJ2-3, with 7 positions matching TRBD1. Germline CDR1 is SGHDN and CDR2 is FVKESK. The CDR3 sequence is 17 residues long. J gave up 7 bases and V 0 bases, and 13 bases lay outside the gene matches. The CDR3 region has the DNA TGTGCCAGCAGCCAAGATCGGACAGGCCCGAGGAGCTATACGCAGTATTTT. Protein product: CASSQDRTGPRSYTQYF.

The chain carries TRBV30 and TRBJ1-2; D possibly corresponds to TRBD1 (5 bases). With 0 bases removed from V and 0 bases from J, the gap between germline ends came to 11 bases. Germline-derived CDR1 and CDR2 are GTSNPN and SVGIG (reference sequence). The CDR3 sequence is 15 residues long. The CDR3 protein is CAWSVRAGANYGYTF. The CDR3 DNA reads TGTGCCTGGAGTGTCAGGGCGGGAGCTAACTATGGCTACACCTTC.